What follows are 26 T cell receptor beta chains derived from one specimen sequenced in a study of control samples from healthy donors and cancer patients (dated by TCRdb to about 2020). The method was the immunoSEQ multiplex PCR assay. TCRdb stores this immuneACCESS table with in-frame sequences only. Part of the clones is absent; in the studies checked, under half of the shortfall reflects unresolved V genes, and no reason is known for the rest. Counted in this sample were about 160,000 clones; roughly 95% of them appeared once. The ten most abundant clones make up approximately 1% of the sample. The sample was blood. Every receptor here comes from a woman in her 30s in good health.

The rearrangement links TRBV13 to TRBJ2-7; the match to TRBD1 covers 7 bases. V lost 5 bases to trimming and J lost 0 bases; unmatched junction nucleotides: 7. The V gene's germline CDR1 is PRHDT and CDR2 FYEKMQ (reference sequence). This CDR3 spans 15 amino acids. CDR3 protein: CASSTRDSYSYEQYF. The CDR3 DNA sequence: TGTGCCAGCAGCACCCGGGACAGCTACTCCTACGAGCAGTACTTC.

The gene calls are TRBV5-1 and TRBJ1-5; possible D gene TRBD1, 5 bases. Per the germline V gene, CDR1 is SGHRS and CDR2 is YFSETQ. The length of the CDR3 is 14 residues. Trimming took 2 bases from V and 7 from J, leaving 13 bases between them. CDR3 sequence: CASSFGQGEQPQHF. The CDR3 DNA reads as TGCGCCAGCAGCTTTGGGCAGGGAGAACAGCCCCAGCATTTT.

This chain connects TRBV18 to TRBJ1-1; D remains unclear. The CDR3 consists of 14 residues. CDR1 is KGHSH and CDR2 is LQKENI in the germline V gene. V was shortened by 4 bases and J by 1 base, with 10 bases between the two germline ends. CDR3 nucleotides: TGTGCCAGCTCACGTTCGACACAGAACACTGAAGCTTTCTTT. Residues: CASSRSTQNTEAFF.

The V gene is TRBV5-1, the J gene TRBJ2-1; D remains ambiguous. Trimming left V 2 bases short and J 0 bases short, with 15 bases between. The CDR3 has 17 amino acids. Germline CDR1 and CDR2: SGHRS and YFSETQ. CDR3 in amino acids: CASSLQNLRSSYNEQFF. The CDR3 nucleotides are TGCGCCAGCAGCTTACAAAACCTGCGGAGCTCCTACAATGAGCAGTTCTTC.

This CDR3 reads CASSKTALQKQPQHF. Written as DNA, the CDR3 is TGTGCCAGCAGTAAGACGGCTTTACAAAAACAGCCCCAGCATTTT. The chain carries TRBV2 and TRBJ1-5; no clear D gene. CDR3 length: 15 residues. The V gene's germline CDR1 is SNHLY and CDR2 FYNNEI. V was shortened by 5 bases and J by 7 bases, with 18 bases between the two germline ends.

This clone occurred once. The chain joins TRBV12-2 to TRBJ2-1; the D call in the table, TRBD2, was not verified against the DNA. TRBV12-2 is flagged as a pseudogene. CDR3 length: 15 amino acids. The CDR3 region is CASRSTSGRGNEQFF. In nucleotides, the CDR3 is TGTGCAAGTCGCTCAACTAGCGGGAGGGGTAATGAGCAGTTCTTC.

The V and J genes are TRBV27 and TRBJ1-6; 11 positions match TRBD1. Losses at the gene ends were 8 bases for V and 3 bases for J; bases not matched to a gene: 12. The germline CDR1 and CDR2 sequences are MNHEY and SMNVEV (reference sequence). This CDR3 region has 18 residues. Here the CDR3 DNA reads TGTGCCAGCTGTCAGACTGGGACAGGGGGATACTATAATTCACCCCTCCACTTT. Encoded protein: CASCQTGTGGYYNSPLHF.

The chain joins TRBV6-5 to TRBJ2-7; D is tentatively TRBD1 or TRBD2 (5 bases each). V was cut by 6 bases and J by 2 bases, with 14 bases left in between. Germline values: CDR1 MNHEY, CDR2 SVGAGI. This CDR3 has 14 amino acids. DNA for the CDR3: TGTGCCAGCAGCCCCGGGACCAGCGCCTACGAGCAGTACTTC. Translated: CASSPGTSAYEQYF.

V gene TRBV3-1 (or the pseudogene TRBV3-2) combines with J gene TRBJ2-5; 14 bases are a match to TRBD2. The CDR3 has 19 amino acids. V dropped 5 bases and J dropped 1; count of bases not matched to a gene: 12. Germline V gene sequence: CDR1 LGHDT, CDR2 YNNKEL (reference sequence). Here the CDR3 reads CASSAPSGTSGGTQETQYF. The CDR3 DNA sequence: TGTGCCAGCAGCGCCCCTTCCGGGACTAGCGGGGGAACCCAAGAGACCCAGTACTTC.

V and J are TRBV24-1 and TRBJ2-5; D assignment may be TRBD1 or TRBD2 (6 bases each). Trimming shortened V by 4 bases and J by 5 bases, and 16 bases separated the two germline ends. The germline V gene has CDR1 KGHDR and CDR2 SFDVKD. The CDR3 length is 15 residues. The CDR3 loop reads CATSDTPTGGETQYF. CDR3 sequence (DNA): TGTGCCACCAGTGACACCCCGACAGGAGGGGAGACCCAGTACTTC.

The chain carries TRBV18 and TRBJ1-5; 9 positions match TRBD1. V lost 3 bases and J lost 6; bases outside the gene matches: 9. Germline loops: CDR1 KGHSH, CDR2 LQKENI. This CDR3 contains 16 residues. Written as DNA, the CDR3 is TGTGCCAGCTCACCCCGCCGGACAGGGGACGGTCAGCCCCAGCATTTT. It yields the protein CASSPRRTGDGQPQHF.

The chain is built from TRBV27 and TRBJ1-2; D uncertain. Trimming stripped 1 base from V and 2 bases from J, with 8 bases between. CDR1 MNHEY and CDR2 SMNVEV come from the germline V gene (reference sequence). The CDR3 contains 14 residues. The CDR3 bases are TGTGCCAGCAGTTTATTGCCAGTAAACTATGGCTACACCTTC. Residues: CASSLLPVNYGYTF.

This clone was counted a single time. The V and J genes are TRBV3-1 (or the pseudogene TRBV3-2) and TRBJ2-3, with a tentative D call TRBD2 (6 bases). CDR3 size: 16 residues. Germline V CDR1 and CDR2: LGHDT, YNNKEL (reference sequence). With 2 bases removed from V and 0 bases from J, the gap between germline ends came to 12 bases. CDR3 bases: TGTGCCAGCAGCCAAATATCAAGCGGGAGCACAGATACGCAGTATTTT. Encoded protein: CASSQISSGSTDTQYF.

The chain has TRBV5-6 and TRBJ1-4, with 7 nucleotides matching TRBD1. CDR1 is SGHDT and CDR2 is YYEEEE in the germline V gene. This CDR3 spans 15 amino acids. V lost 3 bases and J lost 9; bases outside the gene matches: 11. The CDR3 is CASSSRSGQPKKLFF. In nucleotides, the CDR3 is TGTGCCAGCAGCTCCCGCTCGGGACAGCCAAAAAAACTGTTTTTT.

The chain combines TRBV2 with TRBJ2-1; perhaps TRBD1 as D (6 bases). Germline values: CDR1 SNHLY, CDR2 FYNNEI. With 6 bases removed from V and 3 bases from J, the gap between germline ends came to 18 bases. This CDR3 is built from 16 residues. CDR3 sequence: CASSGQNNRNYNEQFF. The CDR3, as DNA: TGTGCCAGCAGCGGACAGAACAATCGGAACTACAATGAGCAGTTCTTC.

In this sample, this clone turned up once. The V gene is TRBV30, the J gene TRBJ2-7; 7 nucleotides align to TRBD2. Germline V gives CDR1 GTSNPN, CDR2 SVGIG (reference sequence). Trimming took 5 bases from V and 6 from J; bases not matched to a gene: 13. The CDR3 totals 14 residues. The CDR3 is CAWGRDSRGSEQYF. The CDR3 DNA reads TGTGCCTGGGGGAGGGACTCCCGGGGGTCCGAGCAGTACTTC.

Notes on this clone: Other nucleotide sequences in the sample specify the same CDR3. Here the CDR3 reads CATSRVLDTQYF. The DNA of the CDR3 is TGTGCCACCAGCAGAGTTCTCGATACGCAGTATTTT. The gene calls are TRBV15 and TRBJ2-3; unclear D gene. The CDR3 consists of 12 residues. The ends were cut back, 1 base at V and 6 bases at J, with 5 bases in the middle. Germline lookup yields CDR1 LNHNV and CDR2 YYDKDF (reference sequence).

The chain combines TRBV28 with TRBJ2-1, with a weak D call TRBD1 (6 bases). Trimming cost V 2 bases and J 5 bases, with 10 bases left between them. From germline, CDR1 is MDHEN and CDR2 SYDVKM. The CDR3 is 14 residues long. The CDR3 reads CASSLGQGNNEQFF. The CDR3 DNA sequence: TGTGCCAGCAGTTTAGGGCAGGGGAACAATGAGCAGTTCTTC.

V is TRBV9 and J is TRBJ2-2, with D hard to call. Germline V gene data show CDR1 as SGDLS and CDR2 as YYNGEE. Trimming cost V 3 bases and J 3 bases, with 6 bases left between them. The CDR3 has 13 amino acids. The CDR3 DNA reads TGTGCCAGCAGCGCCCTTCACACCGGGGAGCTGTTTTTT. Translated: CASSALHTGELFF.

This chain connects TRBV28 to TRBJ1-4; TRBD1 is a possible D gene (5 bases). Germline assignment: CDR1 MDHEN and CDR2 SYDVKM. Between the trimmed V and J ends, which lost 6 bases and 6 bases, there was a span of 11 bases. The CDR3 has 13 residues. In nucleotides, the CDR3 is TGTGCCAGCAGGCCCGGGACTCATGAAAAACTGTTTTTT. It specifies CASRPGTHEKLFF.

The chain carries TRBV3-1 (or the pseudogene TRBV3-2) and TRBJ2-7; 8 bases align to TRBD2. J lost 11 bases, V lost 1 base, and 4 bases had no gene match. The germline V gene has CDR1 LGHDT and CDR2 YNNKEL (reference sequence). The CDR3 spans 12 residues. CDR3 loop: CASSQGGTREYF. CDR3 sequence (DNA): TGTGCCAGCAGCCAAGGCGGGACTAGGGAGTACTTC.

The rearrangement links TRBV6-5 to TRBJ1-6, with D perhaps matching TRBD1 (6 bases). V lost 5 bases and J lost 6, with 14 bases in between. Germline V lookup: CDR1 MNHEY, CDR2 SVGAGI. CDR3 size: 15 residues. The CDR3 loop is CASSPGAGGNSPLHF. In nucleotides, the CDR3 is TGTGCCAGCAGTCCGGGGGCCGGGGGTAATTCACCCCTCCACTTT.

The J gene is TRBJ1-5, the V gene TRBV30, with D hard to call. This CDR3 comprises 15 residues. Germline assignment: CDR1 GTSNPN and CDR2 SVGIG (reference sequence). V was trimmed by 0 bases and J by 2 bases, leaving 11 bases between them. The CDR3 coding sequence is TGTGCCTGGAGTGTATCCAGGTTAGGCAATCAGCCCCAGCATTTT. It translates to CAWSVSRLGNQPQHF.

The genes are TRBV11-2 and TRBJ2-3; no clear D. Germline CDR1 SGHAT, CDR2 FQNNGV. The ends were cut back, 4 bases at V and 0 bases at J, with 11 bases in the middle. The CDR3 length is 15 residues. The CDR3 loop reads CASSSRLPSTDTQYF. In DNA, the CDR3 is TGTGCCAGCAGCTCCAGGTTACCTAGCACAGATACGCAGTATTTT.

The chain links TRBV28 to TRBJ2-7, with TRBD1 identical over 7 bases. The germline gives CDR1 MDHEN, CDR2 SYDVKM. CDR3 length equals 14 residues. V lost 7 bases, J lost 2 bases, and 8 bases stayed unmatched. CDR3 sequence reads: CASKRGGAAYEQYF. CDR3 sequence (DNA): TGTGCCAGCAAGAGAGGGGGCGCAGCCTACGAGCAGTACTTC.

The V gene is TRBV7-9, the J gene TRBJ1-2, with 9 bases fitting TRBD1. The ends lost 5 bases at V and 4 bases at J; junction bases unmatched: 8. The CDR3 runs 15 residues. Germline V gene sequence: CDR1 SEHNR, CDR2 FQNEAQ (reference sequence). The CDR3 region has the DNA TGTGCCAGCAGCCCTTCACAGGGGGCACCCTATGGCTACACCTTC. Protein: CASSPSQGAPYGYTF.